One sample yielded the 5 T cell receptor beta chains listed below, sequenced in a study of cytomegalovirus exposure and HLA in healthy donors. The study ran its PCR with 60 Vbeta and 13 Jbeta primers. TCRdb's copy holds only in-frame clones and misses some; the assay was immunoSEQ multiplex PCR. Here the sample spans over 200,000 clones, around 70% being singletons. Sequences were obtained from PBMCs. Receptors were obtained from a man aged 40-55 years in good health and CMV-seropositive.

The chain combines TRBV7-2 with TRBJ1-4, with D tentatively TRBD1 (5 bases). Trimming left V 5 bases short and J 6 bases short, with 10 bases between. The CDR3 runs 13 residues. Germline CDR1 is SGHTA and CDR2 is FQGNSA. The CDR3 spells CASSIDRYEKLFF. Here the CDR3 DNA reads TGTGCCAGCAGCATCGACAGATATGAAAAACTGTTTTTT.

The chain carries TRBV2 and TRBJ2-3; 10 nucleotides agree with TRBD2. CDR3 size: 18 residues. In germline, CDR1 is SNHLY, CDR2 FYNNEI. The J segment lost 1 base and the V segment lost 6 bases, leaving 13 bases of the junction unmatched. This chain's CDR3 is CASSVDTSGMGRTDTQYF. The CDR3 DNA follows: TGTGCCAGCAGCGTTGATACTAGCGGGATGGGCCGCACAGATACGCAGTATTTT.

The CDR3 coding sequence is TGTGCCAGCAGCCCGCGGGACAGGGTGTATCAGCCCCAGCATTTT. Protein product: CASSPRDRVYQPQHF. The rearrangement uses TRBV7-8 and TRBJ1-5; 9 positions agree with TRBD1. The germline CDR1 and CDR2 sequences are SGHVS and FQNEAQ. The junction had 7 bases not matched to a gene; V was cut back by 5 bases and J by 5 bases. The CDR3 runs to 15 residues.

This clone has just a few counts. CDR3 in amino acids: CASSIQGAPGNTIYF. The CDR3, as DNA: TGTGCCAGTAGTATCCAGGGGGCGCCGGGAAACACCATATATTTT. This chain uses TRBV19 with TRBJ1-3; 8 bases line up with TRBD1. V lost 3 bases to trimming and J lost 4 bases; unmatched junction nucleotides: 5. The CDR3 length is 15 residues. Germline V CDR1 and CDR2: LNHDA, SQIVND (reference sequence).

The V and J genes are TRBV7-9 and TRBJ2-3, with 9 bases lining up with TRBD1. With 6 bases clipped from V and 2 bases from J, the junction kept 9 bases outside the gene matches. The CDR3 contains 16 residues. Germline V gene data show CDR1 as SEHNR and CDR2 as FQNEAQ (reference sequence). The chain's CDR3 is CASRPGTGTITDTQYF. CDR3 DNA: TGTGCCAGCAGACCCGGGACAGGGACAATCACAGATACGCAGTATTTT.